This T cell receptor (beta chain) was sequenced for a study of CD8 T cells in Susac syndrome. Sequencing of TCR beta drew on CD8+ and CD4+ T cells from blood. Controls were healthy donors (matched for age and sex). V dropped 3 bases and J dropped 4; count of bases not matched to a gene: 4. CDR3 length: 13 residues. CDR1 and CDR2 (germline): GTSNPN, SVGIG (reference sequence). Random-hexamer reverse transcription was applied to roughly 0.5 to 1 ug RNA. Multiplex immunoSEQ PCR targeted 54 Vbeta and 13 Jbeta TCR beta segments. MiXCR was run by TCRdb on the immunoSEQ multiplex PCR reads, yielding one entry per CDR3 protein. Among roughly 130,000 distinct CDR3 sequences listed, about 95% were seen once.

The receptor was isolated from a human donor in good health. Sequenced input: CD4+ T cells from PBMCs. The gene calls are TRBV30 and TRBJ2-5; 8 nucleotides agree with TRBD1. CDR3 DNA: TGTGCCTGGAGCGCAGGGGGCGCAGAGACCCAGTACTTC. Amino acids: CAWSAGGAETQYF.